This TCR beta chain was sequenced in a study of blood T cell repertoires in COVID-19. This table comes from immunoSEQ multiplex PCR, and its TCRdb copy is limited to in-frame clones, with some not included. The data show 150,000 to 250,000 clones, roughly 80% seen once. This CDR3 is 19 amino acids long. Germline trimming cut 1 base from V and 0 bases from J; bases unmatched to any gene: 6. Germline V gene data show CDR1 as SGHTA and CDR2 as FQGNSA. This clonotype originated in a woman aged 40 to 50 with COVID-19, enrolled during active disease. The J gene is TRBJ2-1, the V gene TRBV7-2; 13 bases line up with TRBD2. Material for sequencing was peripheral blood. CDR3 loop: CASSLVGLAGVSSYNEQFF. The CDR3 coding sequence is TGTGCCAGCAGCTTAGTTGGACTAGCGGGGGTTAGCTCCTACAATGAGCAGTTCTTC. Together with reference TRBV7-2 and TRBJ2-1, the CDR3 gives the full variable domain: GAGVSQSPSNKVTEKGKDVELRCDPISGHTALYWYRQSLGQGLEFLIYFQGNSAPDKSGLPSDRFSAERTGGSVSTLTIQRTQQEDSAVYLCASSLVGLAGVSSYNEQFFGPGTRLTVL.